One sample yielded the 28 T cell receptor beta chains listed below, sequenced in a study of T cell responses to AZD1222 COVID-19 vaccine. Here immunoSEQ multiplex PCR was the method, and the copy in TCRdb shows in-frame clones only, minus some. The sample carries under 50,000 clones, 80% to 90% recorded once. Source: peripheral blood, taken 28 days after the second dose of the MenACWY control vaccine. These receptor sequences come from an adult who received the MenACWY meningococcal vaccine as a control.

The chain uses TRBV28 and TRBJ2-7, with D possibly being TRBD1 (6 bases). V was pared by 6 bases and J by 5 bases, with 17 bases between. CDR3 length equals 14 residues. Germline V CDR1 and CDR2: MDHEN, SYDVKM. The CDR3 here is CASRPTGQKNEQYF. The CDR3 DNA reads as TGTGCCAGCAGACCGACAGGACAGAAAAACGAGCAGTACTTC.

The CDR3 loop is CASSLGQGGQQYF. The CDR3 DNA reads TGCGCCAGCAGCTTGGGACAGGGAGGCCAGCAGTACTTC. This chain joins TRBV5-1 and TRBJ2-7; TRBD1 is a possible D gene (7 bases). CDR1 and CDR2 (germline): SGHRS, YFSETQ. The V end lost 0 bases, the J end lost 8 bases, and 12 bases lay between the germline ends. The CDR3 contains 13 residues.

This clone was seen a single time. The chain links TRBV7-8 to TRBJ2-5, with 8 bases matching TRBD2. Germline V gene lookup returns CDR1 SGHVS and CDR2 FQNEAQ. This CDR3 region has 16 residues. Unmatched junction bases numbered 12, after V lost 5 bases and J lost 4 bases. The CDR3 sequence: CASSPGLGAVGETQYF. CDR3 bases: TGTGCCAGCAGCCCGGGACTAGGGGCCGTGGGAGAGACCCAGTACTTC.

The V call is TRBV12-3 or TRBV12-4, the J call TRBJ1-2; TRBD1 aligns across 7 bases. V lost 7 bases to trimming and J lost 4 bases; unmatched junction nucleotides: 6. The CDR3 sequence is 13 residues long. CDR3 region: CASTKQGLYGYTF. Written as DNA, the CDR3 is TGTGCCAGCACTAAACAGGGGCTCTATGGCTACACCTTC.

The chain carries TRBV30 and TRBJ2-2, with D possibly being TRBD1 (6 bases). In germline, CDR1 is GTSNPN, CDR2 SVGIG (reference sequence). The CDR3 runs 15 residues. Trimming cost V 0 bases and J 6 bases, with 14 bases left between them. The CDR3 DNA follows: TGTGCCTGGAGTGTACGAGGACAGTTGGCCGGGGAGCTGTTTTTT. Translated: CAWSVRGQLAGELFF.

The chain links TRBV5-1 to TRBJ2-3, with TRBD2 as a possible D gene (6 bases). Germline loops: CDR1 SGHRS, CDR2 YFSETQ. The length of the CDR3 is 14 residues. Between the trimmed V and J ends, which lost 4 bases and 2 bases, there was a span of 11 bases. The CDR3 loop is CASSRTGDTDTQYF. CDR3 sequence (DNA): TGCGCCAGCAGCCGGACGGGGGACACAGATACGCAGTATTTT.

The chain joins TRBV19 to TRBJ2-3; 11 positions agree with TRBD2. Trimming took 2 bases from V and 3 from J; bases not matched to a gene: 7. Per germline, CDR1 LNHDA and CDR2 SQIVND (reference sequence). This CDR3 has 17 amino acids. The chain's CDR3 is CASSIRGLAGGTDTQYF. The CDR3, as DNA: TGTGCCAGTAGTATAAGGGGCCTAGCGGGAGGTACAGATACGCAGTATTTT.

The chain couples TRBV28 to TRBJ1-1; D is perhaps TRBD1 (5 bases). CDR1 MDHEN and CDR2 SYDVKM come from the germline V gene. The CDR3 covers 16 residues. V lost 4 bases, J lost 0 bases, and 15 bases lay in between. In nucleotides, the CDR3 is TGTGCCAGCAGTTCACTCCAAACAGGCATGAACACTGAAGCTTTCTTT. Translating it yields CASSSLQTGMNTEAFF.

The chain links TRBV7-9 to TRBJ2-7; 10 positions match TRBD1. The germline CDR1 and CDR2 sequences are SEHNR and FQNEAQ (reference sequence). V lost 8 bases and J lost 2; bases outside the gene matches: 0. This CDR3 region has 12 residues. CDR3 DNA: TGTGCCAGCGGGACAGGGGCCTACGAGCAGTACTTC. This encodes CASGTGAYEQYF.

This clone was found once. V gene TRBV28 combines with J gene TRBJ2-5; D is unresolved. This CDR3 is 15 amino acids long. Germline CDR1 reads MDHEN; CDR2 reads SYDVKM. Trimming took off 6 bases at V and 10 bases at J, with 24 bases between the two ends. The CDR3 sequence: CASSPTQALASGQYF. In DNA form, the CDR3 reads TGTGCCAGCAGCCCCACCCAGGCGTTAGCTTCGGGCCAGTACTTC.

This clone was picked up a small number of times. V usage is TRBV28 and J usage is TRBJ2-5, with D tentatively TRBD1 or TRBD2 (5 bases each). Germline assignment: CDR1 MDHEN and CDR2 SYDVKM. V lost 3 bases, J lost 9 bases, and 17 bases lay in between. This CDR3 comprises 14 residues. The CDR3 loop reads CASSFFDSRGAQYF. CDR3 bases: TGTGCCAGCAGTTTCTTTGACAGCCGAGGGGCCCAGTACTTC. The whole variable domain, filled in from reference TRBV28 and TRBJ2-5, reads DVKVTQSSRYLVKRTGEKVFLECVQDMDHENMFWYRQDPGLGLRLIYFSYDVKMKEKGDIPEGYSVSREKKERFSLILESASTNQTSMYLCASSFFDSRGAQYFGPGTRLLVL.

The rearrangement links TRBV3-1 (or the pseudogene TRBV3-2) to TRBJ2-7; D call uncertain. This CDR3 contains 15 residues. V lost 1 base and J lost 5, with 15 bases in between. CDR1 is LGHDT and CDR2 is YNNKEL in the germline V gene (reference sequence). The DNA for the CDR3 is TGTGCCAGCAGCCAAGGAAGTGAACCTCGGAACGAGCAGTACTTC. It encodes CASSQGSEPRNEQYF.

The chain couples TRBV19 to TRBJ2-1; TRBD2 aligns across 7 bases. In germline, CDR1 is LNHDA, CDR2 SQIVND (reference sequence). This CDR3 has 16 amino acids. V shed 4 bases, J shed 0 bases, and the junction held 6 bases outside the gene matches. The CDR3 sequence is CASSRLADSSYNEQFF. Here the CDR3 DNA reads TGTGCCAGTAGTAGGCTAGCGGATAGCTCCTACAATGAGCAGTTCTTC.

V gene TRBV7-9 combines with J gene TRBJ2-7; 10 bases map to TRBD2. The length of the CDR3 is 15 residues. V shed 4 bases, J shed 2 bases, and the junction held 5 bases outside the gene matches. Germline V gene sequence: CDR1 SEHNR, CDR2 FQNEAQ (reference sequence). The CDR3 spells CASSSRTSGTYEQYF. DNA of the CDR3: TGTGCCAGCAGCTCCAGGACTAGCGGCACCTACGAGCAGTACTTC.

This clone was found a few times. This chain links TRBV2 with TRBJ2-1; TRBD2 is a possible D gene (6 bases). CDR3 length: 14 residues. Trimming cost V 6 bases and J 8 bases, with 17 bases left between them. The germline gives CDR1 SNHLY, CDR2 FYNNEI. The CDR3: CASSRLEGPHEQFF. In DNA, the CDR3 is TGTGCCAGCAGCCGACTAGAAGGCCCCCATGAGCAGTTCTTC.

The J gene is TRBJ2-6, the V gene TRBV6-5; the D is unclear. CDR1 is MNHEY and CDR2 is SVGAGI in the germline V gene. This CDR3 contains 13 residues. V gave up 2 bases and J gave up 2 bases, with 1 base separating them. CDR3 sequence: CASSYAGANVLTF. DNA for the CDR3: TGTGCCAGCAGTTACGCTGGGGCCAACGTCCTGACTTTC.

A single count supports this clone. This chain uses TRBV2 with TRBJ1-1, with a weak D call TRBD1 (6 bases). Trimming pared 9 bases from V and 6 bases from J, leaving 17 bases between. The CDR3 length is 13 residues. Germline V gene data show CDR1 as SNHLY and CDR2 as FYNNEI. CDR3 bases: TGTGCCAGTAAGACAGGCCTAAGGGCTGAAGCTTTCTTT. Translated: CASKTGLRAEAFF.

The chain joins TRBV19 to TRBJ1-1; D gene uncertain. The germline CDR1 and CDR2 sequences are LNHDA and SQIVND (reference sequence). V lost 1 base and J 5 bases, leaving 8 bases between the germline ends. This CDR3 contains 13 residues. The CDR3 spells CASSIGASTEAFF. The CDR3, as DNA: TGTGCCAGTAGTATAGGTGCTTCGACTGAAGCTTTCTTT.

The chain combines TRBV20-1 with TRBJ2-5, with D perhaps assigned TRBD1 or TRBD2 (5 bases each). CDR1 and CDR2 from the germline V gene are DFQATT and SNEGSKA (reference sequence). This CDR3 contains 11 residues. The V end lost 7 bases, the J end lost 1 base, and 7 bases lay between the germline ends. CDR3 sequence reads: CSGGPQETQYF. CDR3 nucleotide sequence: TGCAGTGGGGGACCCCAAGAGACCCAGTACTTC.

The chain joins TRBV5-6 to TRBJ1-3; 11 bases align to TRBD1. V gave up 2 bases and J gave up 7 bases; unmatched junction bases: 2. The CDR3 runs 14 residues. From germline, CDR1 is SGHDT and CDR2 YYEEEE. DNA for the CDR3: TGTGCCAGCAGCTTCGGACAGGGGGCTAACACCATATATTTT. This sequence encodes CASSFGQGANTIYF.

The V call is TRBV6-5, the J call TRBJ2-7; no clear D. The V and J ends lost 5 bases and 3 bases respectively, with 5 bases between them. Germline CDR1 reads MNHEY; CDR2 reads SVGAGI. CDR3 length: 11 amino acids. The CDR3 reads CASSQIYEQYF. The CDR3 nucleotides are TGTGCCAGCAGTCAGATCTACGAGCAGTACTTC.

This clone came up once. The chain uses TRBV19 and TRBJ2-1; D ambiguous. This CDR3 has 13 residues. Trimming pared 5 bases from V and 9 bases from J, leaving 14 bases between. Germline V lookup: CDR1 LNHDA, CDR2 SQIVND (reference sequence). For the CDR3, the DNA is TGTGCCAGTAGTCCGAGACTTTATGGTGAGCAGTTCTTC. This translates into CASSPRLYGEQFF.

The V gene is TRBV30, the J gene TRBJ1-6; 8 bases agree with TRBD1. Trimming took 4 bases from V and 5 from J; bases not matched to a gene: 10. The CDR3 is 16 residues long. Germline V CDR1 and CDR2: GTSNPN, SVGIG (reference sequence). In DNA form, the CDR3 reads TGTGCCTGGACAAGCCCAGGGACAGGAAATAATTCACCCCTCCACTTT. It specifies CAWTSPGTGNNSPLHF.

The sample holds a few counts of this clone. The CDR3 DNA follows: TGCGCCAGCAGCGTCGGTTTTCACTACGAGCAGTACTTC. It is translated as CASSVGFHYEQYF. J is TRBJ2-7 and V is TRBV4-1; D remains ambiguous. V shed 5 bases and J shed 3 bases, with 11 bases lying between them. Per the germline V gene, CDR1 is MGHRA and CDR2 is YSYEKL. The CDR3 spans 13 residues.

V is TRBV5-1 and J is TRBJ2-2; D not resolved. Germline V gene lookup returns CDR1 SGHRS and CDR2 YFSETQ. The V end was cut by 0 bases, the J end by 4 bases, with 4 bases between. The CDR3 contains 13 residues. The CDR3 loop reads CASSLGSTGELFF. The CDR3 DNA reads TGCGCCAGCAGCTTGGGTTCCACCGGGGAGCTGTTTTTT.

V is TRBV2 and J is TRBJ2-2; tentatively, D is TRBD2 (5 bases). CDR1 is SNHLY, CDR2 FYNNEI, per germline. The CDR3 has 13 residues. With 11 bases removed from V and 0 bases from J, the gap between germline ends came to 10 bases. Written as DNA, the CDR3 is TGTGCCGGAGGACTTACGAACACCGGGGAGCTGTTTTTT. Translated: CAGGLTNTGELFF. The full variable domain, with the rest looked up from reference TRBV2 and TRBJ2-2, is EPEVTQTPSHQVTQMGQEVILRCVPISNHLYFYWYRQILGQKVEFLVSFYNNEISEKSEIFDDQFSVERPDGSNFTLKIRSTKLEDSAMYFCAGGLTNTGELFFGEGSRLTVL.

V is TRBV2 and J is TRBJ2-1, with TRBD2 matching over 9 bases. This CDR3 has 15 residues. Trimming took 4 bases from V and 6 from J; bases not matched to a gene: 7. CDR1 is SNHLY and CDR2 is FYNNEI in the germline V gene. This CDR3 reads CASSAPGLAGNEQFF. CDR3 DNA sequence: TGTGCCAGCAGTGCCCCGGGACTAGCTGGCAATGAGCAGTTCTTC.

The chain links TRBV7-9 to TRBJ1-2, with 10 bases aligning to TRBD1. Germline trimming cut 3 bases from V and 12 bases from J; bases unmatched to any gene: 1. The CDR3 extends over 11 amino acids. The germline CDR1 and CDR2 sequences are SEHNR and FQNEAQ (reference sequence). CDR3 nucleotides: TGTGCCAGCAGCTTTGACAGGGGGCACACCTTC. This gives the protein CASSFDRGHTF.